A single sample gave rise to the 5 T cell receptor beta chains below, sequenced in a study of T-cell reconstitution after alpha-beta-depleted transplantation in children. The TCRbeta library incorporated unique molecular identifiers. A single record per CDR3 protein comes from TCRdb applying MiXCR to the PCR reads. The data show a few hundred thousand distinct CDR3 sequences, 9.7% seen once. This specimen consisted of PBMCs from the stem cell graft donor, obtained from the stem cell graft. These receptors were taken from a human donor who donated a stem cell graft to a child with SCID.

This clonotype was detected many times. This sequence joins TRBV12-3 or TRBV12-4 and TRBJ2-3; D is undetermined. Deletions cut 2 bases from V and 4 bases from J, with 7 bases between. The CDR3 totals 13 residues. CDR3 in amino acids: CASSLFASDTQYF. CDR3 coding DNA: TGTGCCAGCAGTTTATTTGCCTCAGATACGCAGTATTTT.

This clonotype was observed at least ten times. The rearrangement links TRBV5-1 to TRBJ1-3; TRBD1 matches at 7 bases. Germline loops: CDR1 SGHRS, CDR2 YFSETQ. The CDR3 has 17 amino acids. V shed 4 bases and J 0 bases; nucleotides not matched to a gene: 10. The CDR3 sequence is CASSPSDRRSSGNTIYF. In nucleotides, the CDR3 is TGCGCCAGCAGCCCTTCGGACAGGAGGAGCTCTGGAAACACCATATATTTT.

This clonotype was picked up many times. The rearrangement links TRBV20-1 to TRBJ2-1; possibly TRBD2 for D (5 bases). The length of the CDR3 is 13 residues. The germline V gene encodes CDR1 DFQATT and CDR2 SNEGSKA (reference sequence). Trimming stripped 5 bases from V and 9 bases from J, with 17 bases between. CDR3 sequence: CSAGGPVVSEQFF. CDR3 nucleotides: TGCAGTGCTGGAGGACCGGTCGTCAGTGAGCAGTTCTTC.

This clonotype was detected ten times or more. The rearrangement joins TRBV29-1 to TRBJ2-3; perhaps TRBD2 as D (6 bases). Germline-derived CDR1 and CDR2 are SQVTM and ANQGSEA. The CDR3 covers 13 residues. The ends were cut back, 3 bases at V and 1 base at J, with 8 bases in the middle. CDR3 DNA sequence: TGCAGCGTTGAGGGGGGAGGCACAGATACGCAGTATTTT. Translated, it gives CSVEGGGTDTQYF.

This clonotype has ten or more counts. This chain links TRBV20-1 with TRBJ2-7; D is perhaps TRBD1 (6 bases). This CDR3 spans 15 amino acids. Trimming removed 6 bases from V and 2 bases from J, with 20 bases in between. Germline CDR1 and CDR2: DFQATT and SNEGSKA (reference sequence). The CDR3 sequence is CSANKRTVTAYEQYF. The CDR3 nucleotides are TGCAGTGCGAACAAACGGACAGTCACGGCCTACGAGCAGTACTTC.